This T cell receptor beta chain was retrieved from a study of blood T cell repertoires in COVID-19. Assay: immunoSEQ multiplex PCR; the TCRdb copy retains only in-frame clones and omits some. In the table there are 250,000 or so clones, 85% to 90% of which are singletons. The CDR3 consists of 15 residues. Germline V gene lookup returns CDR1 MDHEN and CDR2 SYDVKM. The trim removed 5 bases at V and 11 bases at J, leaving 18 bases unmatched. The sample comprised PBMCs or T cells enriched from blood (not recorded which). The TCR comes from a woman in her thirties with acute COVID-19. The chain recombines TRBV28 with TRBJ2-7; 7 positions match TRBD1. The CDR3 is CASSTPTGIGLVEYF. CDR3 nucleotide sequence: TGTGCCAGCAGTACCCCGACAGGGATCGGTTTGGTCGAGTACTTC.